This T cell receptor beta chain comes out of a study of molecular identifiers for immune sequencing clone quantification. Remarks on this clonotype: Its antigen is not identified.

Whole-study findings and limits: Clonotypes surpassing 20 RNA copies contained over 97% of effector molecules, versus under 1% in naive cells.

Germline-derived CDR1 and CDR2 are SGHDT and YYEEEE. This CDR3 region has 15 residues. J gave up 4 bases and V 4 bases, and 5 bases lay outside the gene matches. MiXCR, run by TCRdb on the PCR reads, gives a single entry per CDR3 protein. This table holds under 650,000 distinct CDR3 sequences, just under 20% found once. The TCR comes from a human donor in good health. Some libraries in this study had Jurkat cell RNA spiked in. This chain connects TRBV5-6 to TRBJ2-2, with 9 bases that match TRBD1. The sequenced material came from naive CD8+ T cells from blood, with Jurkat cell RNA spiked in. Subset given: FACS-sorted CD8+CD4-CCR7+CD45RA+ naive T cells. This CDR3 is CASSTGTGITGELFF. The CDR3 DNA follows: TGTGCCAGCAGCACCGGGACAGGGATCACCGGGGAGCTGTTTTTT.